This passage covers 8 T cell receptor beta chains from one sample sequenced in a study of blood T cell repertoires in COVID-19. Using immunoSEQ multiplex PCR, the repertoire was profiled, and TCRdb retains in-frame clones only, with some absent. The table has over 55,000 clones, around 86% seen once. Sequencing input: peripheral blood. The receptors were sampled from a man between 50 and 59 years old with active COVID-19.

This chain links TRBV5-1 with TRBJ2-3, with D possibly TRBD2 on 6 matching bases. The V end was cut by 2 bases, the J end by 9 bases, with 16 bases between. The CDR3 is 14 residues long. CDR1 and CDR2 from the germline V gene are SGHRS and YFSETQ. CDR3 in amino acids: CASSFGSGTETQYF. CDR3 DNA sequence: TGCGCCAGCAGCTTCGGGAGTGGTACGGAGACGCAGTATTTT.

V is TRBV24-1 and J is TRBJ2-1; the D gene is possibly TRBD1 (6 bases). CDR1 is KGHDR and CDR2 is SFDVKD in the germline V gene. This CDR3 has 16 residues. With 2 bases removed from V and 7 bases from J, the gap between germline ends came to 17 bases. In nucleotides, the CDR3 is TGTGCCACCAGTGATTCCACAGGGTACGGTAATAATGAGCAGTTCTTC. Protein sequence: CATSDSTGYGNNEQFF.

This chain uses TRBV2 with TRBJ2-1; no clear D. CDR1 is SNHLY, CDR2 FYNNEI, per germline. CDR3 size: 12 residues. V lost 7 bases, J lost 7 bases, and 11 bases lay in between. CDR3 bases: TGTGCCAGCACCGAACGGTGGAATGAGCAGTTCTTC. Its protein is CASTERWNEQFF.

The chain is built from TRBV12-3 or TRBV12-4 and TRBJ1-5; TRBD1 might be the D (6 bases). This CDR3 comprises 13 residues. Trimming pared 3 bases from V and 10 bases from J, leaving 13 bases between. CDR3 bases: TGTGCCAGCAGTTTTTCCAGGGGTGGCCCCCAGCATTTT. Translating gives CASSFSRGGPQHF.

CDR3 coding DNA: TGTGCCAGCAGCTTCCCGGGGACAGGGCAAAATGAGCAGTTCTTC. Translating it yields CASSFPGTGQNEQFF. The rearrangement uses TRBV11-2 and TRBJ2-1, with TRBD1 matching 9 bases. Per germline, CDR1 SGHAT and CDR2 FQNNGV. The J segment lost 7 bases and the V segment lost 3 bases, leaving 7 bases of the junction unmatched. The CDR3 sequence is 15 residues long.

As DNA, the CDR3 is TGTGCCAGCAGTGCTAGGTCGGGAACGCAGTATTTT. Protein sequence: CASSARSGTQYF. The chain employs TRBV25-1 and TRBJ2-3; D possibly corresponds to TRBD2 (5 bases). V lost 4 bases and J lost 9, with 11 bases in between. Germline V gene lookup returns CDR1 MGHDK and CDR2 SYGVNS. This CDR3 is built from 12 residues. Using reference TRBV25-1 and TRBJ2-3 for the parts outside the CDR3, the full variable domain is EADIYQTPRYLVIGTGKKITLECSQTMGHDKMYWYQQDPGMELHLIHYSYGVNSTEKGDLSSESTVSRIRTEHFPLTLESARPSHTSQYLCASSARSGTQYFGPGTRLTVL.

The CDR3 nucleotides are TGTGCCAGCAGCTTAAGGAGTCGGGACTCTGGGGCCAACGTCCTGACTTTC. Translating gives CASSLRSRDSGANVLTF. The chain employs TRBV7-6 and TRBJ2-6; D is possibly TRBD2 (5 bases). CDR1 SGHVS and CDR2 FNYEAQ come from the germline V gene. V shed 2 bases and J shed 0 bases, with 11 bases lying between them. This CDR3 has 17 amino acids.

The chain recombines TRBV6-2 or TRBV6-3 with TRBJ2-1, with TRBD2 identical over 12 bases. CDR1 and CDR2 (germline): MNHEY, SVGEGT. The V gene end was trimmed by 7 bases and the J gene end by 5 bases; junction bases not matched to a gene: 9. This CDR3 has 16 residues. The chain's CDR3 is CASIPRLAGDNNEQFF. Written as DNA, the CDR3 is TGTGCCAGCATCCCACGACTAGCGGGAGATAACAATGAGCAGTTCTTC.